The rows below give T cell receptor beta chains drawn from one sample of a study of blood T cell repertoires in COVID-19. Using immunoSEQ multiplex PCR, the repertoire was profiled, and TCRdb retains in-frame clones only, with some absent. The profile shows hundreds of thousands of clones, 87% of them singletons. The source material was peripheral blood. Receptors were obtained from a man younger than 35 with active or convalescent COVID-19. Each CDR3 is given with its conserved first and last residue. D genes are given only for firm matches. Expanded clones are given a class, and other clones once, few, many or no size at all.

TGTGCCAGCAGTCAACCCGGACGGGAGGAGACCCAGTACTTC,CASSQPGREETQYF,TRBJ2-5,NA,NA,TRBV5-4
TGTGCCAGCAGTGAGACAGGGATGAATGAGCAGTTCTTC,CASSETGMNEQFF,TRBJ2-1,TRBD1,NA,TRBV2
TGTGCCAGCAGTGCACACAGGGGCGCGGGGGAGACCCAGTACTTC,CASSAHRGAGETQYF,TRBJ2-5,NA,NA,TRBV27
TGTGCCAGCAGCACCGGGACAGGGCGCATGCTTAGAGAAAAACTGTTTTTT,CASSTGTGRMLREKLFF,TRBJ1-4,TRBD1,NA,TRBV9
TGCGCCAGCCTCGGGGAGAGGACTGAAGCTTTCTTT,CASLGERTEAFF,TRBJ1-1,NA,NA,TRBV5-1
TGTGCCAGCAGTCACGGGACTAGCGGGATGAATGAGCAGTTCTTC,CASSHGTSGMNEQFF,TRBJ2-1,TRBD2,NA,TRBV27
TGCGCCAGCAGCGTGGGACAGCTAGATACCGGGGAGCTGTTTTTT,CASSVGQLDTGELFF,TRBJ2-2,TRBD1,NA,TRBV5-1
TGCGCCAAGAGCGGGGGCACGCTTAGCAATCAGCCCCAGCATTTT,CAKSGGTLSNQPQHF,TRBJ1-5,NA,NA,TRBV5-1
TGTGCCAGCAGTGAAGCGGGCAACAGCGGCTATGGCTACACCTTC,CASSEAGNSGYGYTF,TRBJ1-2,NA,once,TRBV6-1
TGTGCCAGCAGCTTATTGCAGGGGACAGGGGGCTGGTGGAAAGATACGCAGTATTTT,CASSLLQGTGGWWKDTQYF,TRBJ2-3,TRBD1,NA,TRBV11-2
TGTGCCAGCAGTGAAGCGTGGCAGGGACTAGGGGGAGGTTATGAGCAGTTCTTC,CASSEAWQGLGGGYEQFF,TRBJ2-1,TRBD2,NA,TRBV6-1
TGTGCCAGCAGTACCCTGACAGGGGATGGCTACACCTTC,CASSTLTGDGYTF,TRBJ1-2,TRBD1,NA,TRBV12-3/TRBV12-4
TGTGCCAGCAGTTTAATTGGTCTGGAGGAGCAGTACTTC,CASSLIGLEEQYF,TRBJ2-7,NA,NA,TRBV28
TGCAGTGCTAGTGGGCAGGGGTTCAATCAGCCCCAGCATTTT,CSASGQGFNQPQHF,TRBJ1-5,NA,NA,TRBV20-1
TGTGCCAGCAGTGAATACCAGGGGGTACGGGGCTACACCTTC,CASSEYQGVRGYTF,TRBJ1-2,TRBD1,few,TRBV6-1
TGTGCCAGCAGTCGGAGGGAGACAGATGGGTTAGGGACTGAAGCTTTCTTT,CASSRRETDGLGTEAFF,TRBJ1-1,NA,few,TRBV2
TGCGCCAGCAGATCAGACAGAACCTACGAGCAGTACTTC,CASRSDRTYEQYF,TRBJ2-7,NA,NA,TRBV5-1
TGTGCCAGCAGCTTAACTAGCGGGAGGGCCGTCACCGGGGAGCTGTTTTTT,CASSLTSGRAVTGELFF,TRBJ2-2,TRBD2,NA,TRBV7-9
TGTGCCAGCAGTTTGTTGACTAGCGGGGGGACAGATACGCAGTATTTT,CASSLLTSGGTDTQYF,TRBJ2-3,TRBD2,NA,TRBV27
TGCGCCAGCAGCCACGGCGGGAGGGCCTCGGATGGTGAGCAGTTCTTC,CASSHGGRASDGEQFF,TRBJ2-1,TRBD2,NA,TRBV4-1
TGTGCCAGCAGTCCCACTTCCTACAATGAGCAGTTCTTC,CASSPTSYNEQFF,TRBJ2-1,NA,NA,TRBV27
TGTGCCAGCAGTTATCAGGGGACTAGCTACAATGAGCAGTTCTTC,CASSYQGTSYNEQFF,TRBJ2-1,TRBD2,NA,TRBV6-2/TRBV6-3
TGTGCCAGCAGCCCCGGGGTAGCGGGATTATTTGAGCAGTTCTTC,CASSPGVAGLFEQFF,TRBJ2-1,TRBD2,NA,TRBV5-6
TGTGCCAGCAGCGTAGTCCCAGACAGAGACTACACCTTC,CASSVVPDRDYTF,TRBJ1-2,NA,NA,TRBV9
TGTGCCAGCAGCTTGAACCCGGGACTGGGCTATTATGGCTACACCTTC,CASSLNPGLGYYGYTF,TRBJ1-2,NA,NA,TRBV11-2
TGCGCCAGCTCACGGGAGTCCGCCTACAATGAGCAGTTCTTC,CASSRESAYNEQFF,TRBJ2-1,NA,NA,TRBV5-1
TGTGCCAGCAGTTTAACTAGCAGGAACTCCTACGAGCAGTACTTC,CASSLTSRNSYEQYF,TRBJ2-7,NA,NA,TRBV28
TGTGCCAGCAGCGGAGGATCCGTGGGCACTGAAGCTTTCTTT,CASSGGSVGTEAFF,TRBJ1-1,NA,NA,TRBV7-9
TGTGCCAGCAGGGAACCAGAAGGGGCTCTCGAGCAGTACTTC,CASREPEGALEQYF,TRBJ2-7,NA,NA,TRBV2
TGTGCCAGCAGCTACCCCTTTGGGGGGGCGAGCGCCGGGGAGCTGTTTTTT,CASSYPFGGASAGELFF,TRBJ2-2,NA,NA,TRBV28
TGTGCCAGCAGTAGACAGGGGGAAGGGGCCAACGTCCTGACTTTC,CASSRQGEGANVLTF,TRBJ2-6,TRBD1,NA,TRBV9
TGTGCCTCCAGCCTTGGTCGGGGGGCCTACGAGCAGTACTTC,CASSLGRGAYEQYF,TRBJ2-7,TRBD2,NA,TRBV27
TGTGCCAGCAGCTTAGGGGGACACTACTTTCAAGAGACCCAGTACTTC,CASSLGGHYFQETQYF,TRBJ2-5,NA,NA,TRBV11-1
TGTGCCAGCAGCATCAGACTAGCGGGGGGCCTCAGCTCTGGGGCCAACGTCCTGACTTTC,CASSIRLAGGLSSGANVLTF,TRBJ2-6,TRBD2,NA,TRBV7-9
TGTGCCAGCAGCTTTACGCCAGGGCGATCCTACGAGCAGTACTTC,CASSFTPGRSYEQYF,TRBJ2-7,NA,NA,TRBV7-2
TGTGCCAGCAGCCGAAGTGGGACAACGCAGCCCCAGCATTTT,CASSRSGTTQPQHF,TRBJ1-5,NA,NA,TRBV14
TGTGCCACCAGCAGAGCACAGAACTTATATGGCTACACCTTC,CATSRAQNLYGYTF,TRBJ1-2,NA,NA,TRBV15
TGTGCCAGCAGTTCGACTTTCTATTCTATGAACACTGAAGCTTTCTTT,CASSSTFYSMNTEAFF,TRBJ1-1,NA,NA,TRBV27
TGTGCCAGCAGTTCATGGGGGCTTCAGCCCCAGCATTTT,CASSSWGLQPQHF,TRBJ1-5,NA,NA,TRBV27
TGTGCCAGCAGGAGGGGACTAGCGGGGAAACTAGCCAAAAACATTCAGTACTTC,CASRRGLAGKLAKNIQYF,TRBJ2-4,TRBD2,NA,TRBV2
TGCAGCGTTGAGAGGACAGGAGGGAACACTGAAGCTTTCTTT,CSVERTGGNTEAFF,TRBJ1-1,TRBD1,NA,TRBV29-1
TGTGCCAGCAGTTTGTACTACATCGGTGATGGCTCCTACGAGCAGTACTTC,CASSLYYIGDGSYEQYF,TRBJ2-7,NA,NA,TRBV28
TGTGCCAGCAGTATAACAGGAACTCTAGCCAAAAACATTCAGTACTTC,CASSITGTLAKNIQYF,TRBJ2-4,NA,once,TRBV28
TGTGCCAGTAGTCCGACAGGGGAGGTTAGTGGCCACGAGCAGTACTTC,CASSPTGEVSGHEQYF,TRBJ2-7,TRBD1,NA,TRBV19
TGTGCCAGCAGCTCGGGACTAGCGGCAGATACGCAGTATTTT,CASSSGLAADTQYF,TRBJ2-3,TRBD2,NA,TRBV7-9
TGTGCCAGCAGCTTAGGGACAGGGGGCTCCGCACAAGAGACCCAGTACTTC,CASSLGTGGSAQETQYF,TRBJ2-5,TRBD1,NA,TRBV7-9
TGTGCCAGCAGTGGAACTAGCGTCGAGACCCAGTACTTC,CASSGTSVETQYF,TRBJ2-5,TRBD2,NA,TRBV12-3/TRBV12-4
TGTGCCAGCAGCTCGCAGGGGGCCGTGAACATTCAGTACTTC,CASSSQGAVNIQYF,TRBJ2-4,TRBD1,NA,TRBV6-5